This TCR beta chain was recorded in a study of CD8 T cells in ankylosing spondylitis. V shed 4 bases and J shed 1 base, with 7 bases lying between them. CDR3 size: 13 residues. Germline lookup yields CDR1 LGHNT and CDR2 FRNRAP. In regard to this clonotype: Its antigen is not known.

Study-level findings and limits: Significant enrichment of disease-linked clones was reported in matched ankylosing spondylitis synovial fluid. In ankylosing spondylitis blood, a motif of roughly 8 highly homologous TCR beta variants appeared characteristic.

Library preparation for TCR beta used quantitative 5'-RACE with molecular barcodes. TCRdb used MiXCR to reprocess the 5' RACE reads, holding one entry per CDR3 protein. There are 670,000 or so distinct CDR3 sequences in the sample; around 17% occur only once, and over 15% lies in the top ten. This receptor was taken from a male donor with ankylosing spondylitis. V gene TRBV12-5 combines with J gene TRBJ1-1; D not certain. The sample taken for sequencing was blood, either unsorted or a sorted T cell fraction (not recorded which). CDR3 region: CASGYQPNTEAFF. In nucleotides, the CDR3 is TGTGCTAGTGGTTACCAGCCGAACACTGAAGCTTTCTTT.